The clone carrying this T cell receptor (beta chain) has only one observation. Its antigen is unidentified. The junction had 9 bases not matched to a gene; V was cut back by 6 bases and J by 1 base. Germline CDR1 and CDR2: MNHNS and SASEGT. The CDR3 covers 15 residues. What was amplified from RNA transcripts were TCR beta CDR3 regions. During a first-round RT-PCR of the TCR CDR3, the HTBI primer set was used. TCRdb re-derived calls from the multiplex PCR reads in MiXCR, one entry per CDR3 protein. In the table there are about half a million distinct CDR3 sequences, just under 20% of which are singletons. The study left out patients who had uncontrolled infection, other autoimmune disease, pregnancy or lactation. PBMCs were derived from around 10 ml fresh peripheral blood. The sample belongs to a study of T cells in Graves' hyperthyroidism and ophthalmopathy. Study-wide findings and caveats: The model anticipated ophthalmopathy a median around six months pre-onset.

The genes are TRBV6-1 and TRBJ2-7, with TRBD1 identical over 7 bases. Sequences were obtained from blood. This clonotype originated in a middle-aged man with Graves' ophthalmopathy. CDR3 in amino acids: CASSRRDRGSYEQYF. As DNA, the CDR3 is TGTGCCAGCAGCCGCCGGGACAGAGGTTCCTACGAGCAGTACTTC.